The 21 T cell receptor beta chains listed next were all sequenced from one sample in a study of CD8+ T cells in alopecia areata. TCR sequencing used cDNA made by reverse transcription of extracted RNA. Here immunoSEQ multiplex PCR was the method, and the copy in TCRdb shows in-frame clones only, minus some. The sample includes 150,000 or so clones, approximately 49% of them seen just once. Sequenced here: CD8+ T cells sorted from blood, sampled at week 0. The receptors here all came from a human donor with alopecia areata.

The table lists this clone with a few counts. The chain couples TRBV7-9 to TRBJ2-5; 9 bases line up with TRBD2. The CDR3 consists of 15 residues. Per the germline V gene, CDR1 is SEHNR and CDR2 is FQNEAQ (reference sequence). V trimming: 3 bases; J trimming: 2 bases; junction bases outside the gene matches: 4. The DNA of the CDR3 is TGTGCCAGCAGCTTGGGGACTAGCTTACAAGAGACCCAGTACTTC. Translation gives CASSLGTSLQETQYF. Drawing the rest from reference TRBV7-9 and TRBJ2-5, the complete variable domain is DTGVSQNPRHKITKRGQNVTFRCDPISEHNRLYWYRQTLGQGPEFLTYFQNEAQLEKSRLLSDRFSAERPKGSFSTLEIQRTEQGDSAMYLCASSLGTSLQETQYFGPGTRLLVL.

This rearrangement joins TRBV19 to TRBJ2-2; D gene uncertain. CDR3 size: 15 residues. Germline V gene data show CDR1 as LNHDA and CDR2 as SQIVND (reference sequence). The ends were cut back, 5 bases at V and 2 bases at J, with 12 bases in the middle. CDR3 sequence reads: CASSLGSINTGELFF. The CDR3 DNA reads TGTGCCAGTAGTCTTGGGTCCATCAACACCGGGGAGCTGTTTTTT.

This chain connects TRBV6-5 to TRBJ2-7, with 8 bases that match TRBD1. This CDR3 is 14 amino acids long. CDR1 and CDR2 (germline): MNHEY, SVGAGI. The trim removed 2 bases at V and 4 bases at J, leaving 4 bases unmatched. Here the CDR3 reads CASSYEGTGYEQYF. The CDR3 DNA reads TGTGCCAGCAGTTACGAGGGGACAGGTTACGAGCAGTACTTC.

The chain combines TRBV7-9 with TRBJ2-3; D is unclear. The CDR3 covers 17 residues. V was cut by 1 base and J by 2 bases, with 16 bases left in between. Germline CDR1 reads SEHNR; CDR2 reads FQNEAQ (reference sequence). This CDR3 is CASSLVGSETFTDTQYF. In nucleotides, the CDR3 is TGTGCCAGCAGCTTAGTAGGGTCAGAAACTTTCACAGATACGCAGTATTTT.

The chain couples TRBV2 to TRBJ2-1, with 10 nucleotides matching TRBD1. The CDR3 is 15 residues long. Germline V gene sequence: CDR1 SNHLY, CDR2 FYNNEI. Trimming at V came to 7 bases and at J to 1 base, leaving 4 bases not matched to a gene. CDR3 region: CASIRDRGSYNEQFF. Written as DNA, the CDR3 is TGTGCCAGCATTAGGGACAGGGGATCCTACAATGAGCAGTTCTTC.

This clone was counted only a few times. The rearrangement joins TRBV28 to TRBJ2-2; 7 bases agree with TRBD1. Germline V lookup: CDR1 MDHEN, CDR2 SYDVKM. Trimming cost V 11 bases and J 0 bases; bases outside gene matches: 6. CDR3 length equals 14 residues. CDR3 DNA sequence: TGTGCCTGTCGGACAGGCGCGAACACCGGGGAGCTGTTTTTT. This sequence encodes CACRTGANTGELFF.

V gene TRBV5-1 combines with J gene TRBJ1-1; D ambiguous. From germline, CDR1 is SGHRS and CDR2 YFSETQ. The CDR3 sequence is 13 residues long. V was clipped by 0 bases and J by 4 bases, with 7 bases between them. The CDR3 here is CASSLELGTEAFF. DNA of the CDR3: TGCGCCAGCAGCTTGGAGCTGGGCACTGAAGCTTTCTTT.

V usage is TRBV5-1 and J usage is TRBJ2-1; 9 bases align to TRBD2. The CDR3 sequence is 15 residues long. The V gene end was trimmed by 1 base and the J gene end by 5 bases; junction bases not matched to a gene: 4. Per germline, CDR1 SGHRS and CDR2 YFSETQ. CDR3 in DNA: TGCGCCAGCAGCTTGATAGTAGCGGGGGACAATGAGCAGTTCTTC. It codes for CASSLIVAGDNEQFF. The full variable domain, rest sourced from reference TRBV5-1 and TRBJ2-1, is KAGVTQTPRYLIKTRGQQVTLSCSPISGHRSVSWYQQTPGQGLQFLFEYFSETQRNKGNFPGRFSGRQFSNSRSEMNVSTLELGDSALYLCASSLIVAGDNEQFFGPGTRLTVL.

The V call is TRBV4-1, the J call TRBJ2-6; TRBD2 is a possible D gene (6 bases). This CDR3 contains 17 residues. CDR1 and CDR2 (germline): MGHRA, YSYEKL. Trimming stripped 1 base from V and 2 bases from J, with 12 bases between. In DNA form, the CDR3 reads TGCGCCAGCAGCCAAGGAACGGAGGGCCCTGGGGCCAACGTCCTGACTTTC. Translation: CASSQGTEGPGANVLTF.

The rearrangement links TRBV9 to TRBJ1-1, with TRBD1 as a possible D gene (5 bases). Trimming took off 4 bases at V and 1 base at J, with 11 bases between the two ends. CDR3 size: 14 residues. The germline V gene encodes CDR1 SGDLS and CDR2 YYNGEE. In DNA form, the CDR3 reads TGTGCCAGCAGCACAGGTAAGGGGAACACTGAAGCTTTCTTT. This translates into CASSTGKGNTEAFF.

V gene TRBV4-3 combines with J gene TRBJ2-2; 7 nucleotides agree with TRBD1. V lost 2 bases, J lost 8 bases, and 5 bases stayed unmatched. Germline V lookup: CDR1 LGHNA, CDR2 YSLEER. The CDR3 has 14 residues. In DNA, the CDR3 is TGCGCCAGCAGCCAACGCGACAGGGTAGGGGAGCTGTTTTTT. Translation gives CASSQRDRVGELFF.

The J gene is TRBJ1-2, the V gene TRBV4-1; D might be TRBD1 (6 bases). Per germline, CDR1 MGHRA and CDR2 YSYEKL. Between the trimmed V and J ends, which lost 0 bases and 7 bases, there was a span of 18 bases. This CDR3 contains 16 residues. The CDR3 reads CASSQEALGGDGGYTF. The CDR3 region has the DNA TGCGCCAGCAGCCAAGAAGCCTTAGGGGGAGACGGTGGCTACACCTTC.

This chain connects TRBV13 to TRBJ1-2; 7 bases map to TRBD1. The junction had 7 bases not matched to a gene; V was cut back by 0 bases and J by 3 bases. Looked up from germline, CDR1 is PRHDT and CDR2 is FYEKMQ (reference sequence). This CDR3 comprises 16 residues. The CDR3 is CASSLGDETGDYGYTF. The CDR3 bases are TGTGCCAGCAGCTTAGGAGACGAAACAGGGGACTATGGCTACACCTTC.

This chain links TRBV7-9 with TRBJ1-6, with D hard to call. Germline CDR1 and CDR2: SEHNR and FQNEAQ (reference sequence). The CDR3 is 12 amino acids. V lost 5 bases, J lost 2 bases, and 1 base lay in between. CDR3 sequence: CASSPYNSPLHF. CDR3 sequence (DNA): TGTGCCAGCAGCCCCTATAATTCACCCCTCCACTTT.

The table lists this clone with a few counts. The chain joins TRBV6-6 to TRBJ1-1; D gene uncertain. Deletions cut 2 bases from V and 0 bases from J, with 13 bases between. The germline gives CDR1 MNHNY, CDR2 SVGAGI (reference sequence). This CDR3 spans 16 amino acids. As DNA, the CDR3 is TGTGCCAGCAGTTACCCATCACAGAGGTTGAACACTGAAGCTTTCTTT. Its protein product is CASSYPSQRLNTEAFF.

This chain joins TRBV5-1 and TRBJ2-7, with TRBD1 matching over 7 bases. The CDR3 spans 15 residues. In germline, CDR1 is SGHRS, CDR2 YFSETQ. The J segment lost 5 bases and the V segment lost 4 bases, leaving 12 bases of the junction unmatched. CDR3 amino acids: CASSMAGTEGDEQYF. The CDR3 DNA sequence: TGCGCCAGCAGCATGGCCGGGACAGAGGGCGACGAGCAGTACTTC.

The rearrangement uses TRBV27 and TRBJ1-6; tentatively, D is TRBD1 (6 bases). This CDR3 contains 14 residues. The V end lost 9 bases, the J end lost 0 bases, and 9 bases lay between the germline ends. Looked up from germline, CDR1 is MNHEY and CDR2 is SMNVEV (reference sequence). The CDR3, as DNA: TGTGCCAGTGGGGGCTACTCCTATAATTCACCCCTCCACTTT. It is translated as CASGGYSYNSPLHF.

The CDR3 DNA reads TGTGCCAGCAGCCACCTCGACAGGGGGCGGGATCAGCCCCAGCATTTT. This gives the protein CASSHLDRGRDQPQHF. The rearrangement joins TRBV6-6 to TRBJ1-5; 10 nucleotides match TRBD1. The CDR3 consists of 16 residues. Germline V gene lookup returns CDR1 MNHNY and CDR2 SVGAGI (reference sequence). The V gene end was trimmed by 6 bases and the J gene end by 5 bases; junction bases not matched to a gene: 10.

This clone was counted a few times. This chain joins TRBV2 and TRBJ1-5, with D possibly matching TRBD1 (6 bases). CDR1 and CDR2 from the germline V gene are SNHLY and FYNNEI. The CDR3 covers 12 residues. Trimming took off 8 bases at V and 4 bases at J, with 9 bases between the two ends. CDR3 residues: CASGGGNQPQHF. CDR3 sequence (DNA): TGTGCCAGCGGAGGGGGGAATCAGCCCCAGCATTTT. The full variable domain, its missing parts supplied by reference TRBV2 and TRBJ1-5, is EPEVTQTPSHQVTQMGQEVILRCVPISNHLYFYWYRQILGQKVEFLVSFYNNEISEKSEIFDDQFSVERPDGSNFTLKIRSTKLEDSAMYFCASGGGNQPQHFGDGTRLSIL.

CDR3 coding DNA: TGCAGCGTTGAATCGCGCGGGGGCCGAGAGACCCAGTACTTC. It encodes CSVESRGGRETQYF. V and J are TRBV29-1 and TRBJ2-5; the D gene is possibly TRBD2 (7 bases). The germline gives CDR1 SQVTM, CDR2 ANQGSEA. Trimming shortened V by 2 bases and J by 4 bases, and 14 bases separated the two germline ends. The CDR3 runs to 14 residues.

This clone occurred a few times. The CDR3 DNA reads TGTGCCAGCAGCAAGAGAAGGGCGGAGCCTTATGGCTACACCTTC. Translated: CASSKRRAEPYGYTF. The rearrangement uses TRBV21-1 and TRBJ1-2. TRBV21-1 is a listed pseudogene. This CDR3 region has 15 residues.